This is a list of T cell receptor beta chains from one sample in a study of cytomegalovirus exposure and HLA in healthy donors. The table came from immunoSEQ multiplex PCR; TCRdb's copy has only in-frame clones and leaves some out. The sample lists 150,000 or so clones; around 87% were seen once. Sequences were obtained from PBMCs. These receptors were collected from a woman aged 25-40 years in good health and CMV-seronegative. Both conserved end residues are part of each CDR3. A D gene is named only where the DNA matches it firmly. Clone size appears in some rows only: once, few, many, or a class for an expanded clone.

NA	NA	TRBJ1-3	TRBV29-1	TGCAGCGTTGTTGGCAGGGCAAACACCATATATTTT	CSVVGRANTIYF
TRBD1	few	TRBJ1-2	TRBV7-8	TGTGCCAGCAGCCCCATAATCATCCCTGGACAGGGAAATAACGATAACTATGGCTACACCTTC	CASSPIIIPGQGNNDNYGYTF
NA	few	TRBJ1-1	TRBV7-9	TGTGCCAGCAGCGACAGGCTGAACACTGAAGCTTTCTTT	CASSDRLNTEAFF
NA	once	TRBJ1-1	TRBV11-1	TGTGCCAGCAGCTTAGCAGGGGTCATGAACACTGAAGCTTTCTTT	CASSLAGVMNTEAFF
NA	NA	TRBJ2-7	TRBV16	TGTGCCAGCAGCCAGTCCGGAGGAACCCTGAGTGACGAGCAGTACTTC	CASSQSGGTLSDEQYF
TRBD2	NA	TRBJ2-7	TRBV5-6	TGTGCCAGCATCTTTAGCGGGGGGCTTGAATCCTACGAGCAGTACTTC	CASIFSGGLESYEQYF
NA	NA	TRBJ1-3	TRBV7-2	TGTGCCAGCAGCTTAGTCGCGGACTCTGGAAACACCATATATTTT	CASSLVADSGNTIYF
TRBD1	NA	TRBJ2-5	TRBV29-1	TGCAGCGTTGAAACAGGGGTCGGGGAGACCCAGTACTTC	CSVETGVGETQYF
NA	NA	TRBJ2-1	TRBV7-2	TGTGCCAGCAGCTTCGACCTACAGGGTCTTATCTCCTACAATGAGCAGTTCTTC	CASSFDLQGLISYNEQFF
TRBD1	NA	TRBJ1-1	TRBV27	TGTGCCAGCAGTCTCGGGACAGGGAGGCCTGAAGCTTTCTTT	CASSLGTGRPEAFF
NA	NA	TRBJ1-3	TRBV27	TGTGCCAGCTATGGGCTGGGAGATGGTGGAAACACCATATATTTT	CASYGLGDGGNTIYF
NA	NA	TRBJ1-5	TRBV4-1	TGCGCCAGCAGCACAATAGCCCACCGGAGCAATCAGCCCCAGCATTTT	CASSTIAHRSNQPQHF
TRBD1	NA	TRBJ1-6	TRBV7-8	TGTGCCAGCAGCTTATTGTTGGGACAGGGTTATTATTCACCCCTCCACTTT	CASSLLLGQGYYSPLHF
TRBD1	once	TRBJ2-7	TRBV7-9	TGTGCCAGCAGGGGGACAGGGTCACCCTGGCCCCGATTC	CASRGTGSPWPRF
TRBD1	NA	TRBJ1-4	TRBV7-9	TGTGCCAGCAGCCAATACAGGGGCGAAAAACTGTTTTTT	CASSQYRGEKLFF
TRBD2	NA	TRBJ2-1	TRBV27	TGTGCCAGCAGTCCCAGGACTAGCGACTACAATGAGCAGTTCTTC	CASSPRTSDYNEQFF
TRBD1	NA	TRBJ1-6	TRBV7-2	TGTGCCAGCAGCTTAGCCCCCTTAGGGGACAGGGGTGCACCCCTCCACTTT	CASSLAPLGDRGAPLHF
TRBD1	NA	TRBJ2-7	TRBV2	TGTGCCAGCAGCAACCTGGACAGGGGGCTTAGGGAGCAGTACTTC	CASSNLDRGLREQYF
TRBD1	NA	TRBJ2-3	TRBV13	TGTGCCAGCAGTTGCCAGGACAGGGGTAAAGCAGATACGCAGTATTTT	CASSCQDRGKADTQYF
TRBD2	NA	TRBJ2-1	TRBV5-6	TGTGCCAGCAGCTTGAGAGCGGGGGGCGGCAATGAGCAGTTCTTC	CASSLRAGGGNEQFF
NA	NA	TRBJ1-6	TRBV4-1	TGCGCCAGCAGCCAAGATCGGGGGGGTTACTCAGATAATTCACCCCTCCACTTT	CASSQDRGGYSDNSPLHF